This T cell receptor (beta chain) derives from a study of neoadjuvant nivolumab and ipilimumab in lung cancer. Study-wide background: The combination arm added day-1 ipilimumab 1 mg/kg to nivolumab 3 mg/kg on days 1, 15, 29. Study observations and caveats: TCR sequencing covered a small number of samples. Resected-tumor TCR richness correlated positively with pretherapy blood richness. From pretherapy to surgery, tumor richness and clonality rose with dual therapy.

The junction had 3 bases not matched to a gene; V was cut back by 7 bases and J by 4 bases. The CDR3 is made up of 13 amino acids. Turning to this clone: As yet, its antigen is unknown.

Clones were sequenced by immunoSEQ multiplex PCR, and TCRdb holds only the in-frame ones, with some missing. The table records some 18,000 clones, 65% to 80% of them present only once. Specimen: tumor tissue, collected after neoadjuvant nivolumab, alone or with ipilimumab, at or shortly before surgery. The chain has TRBV6-7 and TRBJ2-3; TRBD1 matches 9 bases. TRBV6-7 is an ORF; its function is uncertain. The receptor was derived from an adult with non-small cell lung cancer. CDR3 nucleotides: TGTGCCAGCACGGGGACAGGGTCAGATACGCAGTATTTT. Translating it yields CASTGTGSDTQYF.